This T cell receptor (beta chain) was recovered during a study of T cells after posttransplantation cyclophosphamide. Study outcomes and limitations: Blood and skin or GI T cell repertoires showed limited TRB overlap.

The data were produced by immunoSEQ multiplex PCR, yet TCRdb's version contains in-frame clones alone and is incomplete. This table holds some 33,000 clones, roughly 91% found once. Cells defined as naive were viable CD3+CD4+ or CD3+CD8+ and CCR7+CD45RA+CD45RO-CD95-CD27+CD28+. The related graft donor's blood sample was taken on the day of bone marrow donation. Of note for this clone: Its specificity is not known.

This CDR3 region has 15 residues. The germline V gene has CDR1 ENHRY and CDR2 SYGVKD. The V segment lost 2 bases and the J segment 3 bases; nucleotides outside the gene matches: 6. The TCR comes from a man aged 30-40 years in good health and a related stem cell transplant donor. The sequencing sample was made of naive CD4+ T cells sorted from blood. The genes are TRBV10-3 and TRBJ2-7, with 8 bases aligning to TRBD1. The CDR3 DNA is TGTGCCATCAGTGAGCCCGGGACAGGCCACTACGAGCAGTACTTC. Residues: CAISEPGTGHYEQYF.